What follows are 11 T cell receptor beta chains derived from one specimen sequenced in a study of cytomegalovirus exposure and HLA in healthy donors. The PCR ran on 60 Vbeta and 13 Jbeta primers. Clones were read by immunoSEQ multiplex PCR, and TCRdb kept only the in-frame ones, dropping some. Among around 190,000 clones listed, about four fifths were seen once. Input material: PBMCs. Receptor source: a woman aged 45 to 65 in good health and CMV-seronegative.

The CDR3 region is CASSFQGETQYF. Written as DNA, the CDR3 is TGCGCCAGCAGCTTCCAGGGGGAGACCCAGTACTTC. This chain joins TRBV5-1 and TRBJ2-5, with a weak D call TRBD1 (6 bases). In germline, CDR1 is SGHRS, CDR2 YFSETQ. The CDR3 covers 12 residues. The V gene lost 2 bases and the J gene lost 5 bases, with 7 bases spanning the gap.

A few counts support this clone. The V call is TRBV19, the J call TRBJ1-2, with unresolved D. The V end was cut by 3 bases, the J end by 0 bases, with 11 bases between. The CDR3 loop spans 15 amino acids. Germline CDR1 is LNHDA and CDR2 is SQIVND (reference sequence). The CDR3: CASSISGIANYGYTF. CDR3 DNA sequence: TGTGCCAGTAGTATCTCGGGGATAGCTAACTATGGCTACACCTTC.

The chain has TRBV7-9 and TRBJ1-5; TRBD1 matches 7 bases. CDR1 is SEHNR, CDR2 FQNEAQ, per germline (reference sequence). Unmatched junction bases numbered 8, after V lost 0 bases and J lost 0 bases. There are 18 residues in the CDR3. CDR3 DNA: TGTGCCAGCAGCTTAGCAGGGAGACAGGGTTATAGCAATCAGCCCCAGCATTTT. Translating gives CASSLAGRQGYSNQPQHF.

The CDR3 DNA sequence: TGTGCCAGCAGCGTAGAGGAGGGTAGAGTCACTGAAGCTTTCTTT. This gives the protein CASSVEEGRVTEAFF. This chain joins TRBV9 and TRBJ1-1; D unresolved. Germline CDR1 reads SGDLS; CDR2 reads YYNGEE. V was trimmed by 0 bases and J by 4 bases, leaving 13 bases between them. The CDR3 runs to 15 residues.

The chain joins TRBV19 to TRBJ2-2; the D gene is possibly TRBD2 (5 bases). Germline CDR1 reads LNHDA; CDR2 reads SQIVND (reference sequence). Trimming stripped 4 bases from V and 0 bases from J, with 9 bases between. CDR3 length: 15 residues. The CDR3 reads CASSTPGTNTGELFF. CDR3 bases: TGTGCCAGTAGTACCCCCGGGACGAACACCGGGGAGCTGTTTTTT. The full variable domain, its missing parts supplied by reference TRBV19 and TRBJ2-2, is DGGITQSPKYLFRKEGQNVTLSCEQNLNHDAMYWYRQDPGQGLRLIYYSQIVNDFQKGDIAEGYSVSREKKESFPLTVTSAQKNPTAFYLCASSTPGTNTGELFFGEGSRLTVL.

V and J are TRBV6-6 and TRBJ1-1; a weak D match, TRBD1 (5 bases). Germline V gene lookup returns CDR1 MNHNY and CDR2 SVGAGI (reference sequence). The length of the CDR3 is 14 residues. The ends were cut back, 6 bases at V and 4 bases at J, with 15 bases in the middle. The CDR3 bases are TGTGCCAGCAGCACCGGGGGTTGGAGCACTGAAGCTTTCTTT. Translated: CASSTGGWSTEAFF.

This clone turned up a few times. The chain combines TRBV28 with TRBJ1-2, with a possible D match to TRBD1 (5 bases). Germline-derived CDR1 and CDR2 are MDHEN and SYDVKM. CDR3 length equals 14 residues. Trimming removed 6 bases from V and 4 bases from J, with 15 bases in between. CDR3 coding DNA: TGTGCCAGCAGCCGACTCAGGGAGGGCTATGGCTACACCTTC. Protein product: CASSRLREGYGYTF.

The chain is built from TRBV28 and TRBJ1-1; unclear D gene. With 5 bases removed from V and 3 bases from J, the gap between germline ends came to 13 bases. CDR1 is MDHEN and CDR2 is SYDVKM in the germline V gene. CDR3 length: 14 residues. DNA for the CDR3: TGTGCCAGCAGTGCACCCGGGTGGGACACTGAAGCTTTCTTT. Translating gives CASSAPGWDTEAFF.

V is TRBV18 and J is TRBJ2-3; 8 nucleotides agree with TRBD2. The CDR3 sequence is 18 residues long. Germline CDR1 is KGHSH and CDR2 is LQKENI. With V trimmed by 0 bases and J by 2 bases, 10 bases remained unmatched. This CDR3 is CASSPPVSGGHDTDTQYF. CDR3 coding DNA: TGTGCCAGCTCACCACCGGTGAGCGGGGGTCATGACACAGATACGCAGTATTTT. Based on the CDR3 plus reference TRBV18 and TRBJ2-3, the full variable domain is NAGVMQNPRHLVRRRGQEARLRCSPMKGHSHVYWYRQLPEEGLKFMVYLQKENIIDESGMPKERFSAEFPKEGPSILRIQQVVRGDSAAYFCASSPPVSGGHDTDTQYFGPGTRLTVL.

The chain recombines TRBV19 with TRBJ2-5; 10 nucleotides line up with TRBD1. The J segment lost 4 bases and the V segment lost 7 bases, leaving 9 bases of the junction unmatched. The CDR3 totals 15 residues. Germline loops: CDR1 LNHDA, CDR2 SQIVND (reference sequence). Written as DNA, the CDR3 is TGTGCCAGTACCCCTTCTGGGACAGGGGTAGAGACCCAGTACTTC. Translating gives CASTPSGTGVETQYF. The whole variable domain, remainder taken from reference TRBV19 and TRBJ2-5, is DGGITQSPKYLFRKEGQNVTLSCEQNLNHDAMYWYRQDPGQGLRLIYYSQIVNDFQKGDIAEGYSVSREKKESFPLTVTSAQKNPTAFYLCASTPSGTGVETQYFGPGTRLLVL.

V is TRBV5-4 and J is TRBJ2-2; tentatively, D is TRBD1 (5 bases). The V and J ends lost 0 bases and 0 bases respectively, with 6 bases between them. The CDR3 has 15 amino acids. Germline CDR1 SGHNT, CDR2 YYREEE (reference sequence). The CDR3 loop is CASSLDRSNTGELFF. CDR3 bases: TGTGCCAGCAGCTTGGACAGGTCGAACACCGGGGAGCTGTTTTTT.